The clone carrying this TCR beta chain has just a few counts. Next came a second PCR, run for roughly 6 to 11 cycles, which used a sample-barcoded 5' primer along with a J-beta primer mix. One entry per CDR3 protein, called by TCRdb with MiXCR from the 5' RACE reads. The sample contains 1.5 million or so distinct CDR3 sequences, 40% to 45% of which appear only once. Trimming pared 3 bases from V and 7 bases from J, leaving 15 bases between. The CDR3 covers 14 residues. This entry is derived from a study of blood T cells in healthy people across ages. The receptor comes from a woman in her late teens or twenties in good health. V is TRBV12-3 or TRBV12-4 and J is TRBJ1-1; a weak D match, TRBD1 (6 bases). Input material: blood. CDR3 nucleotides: TGTGCCAGCAGTTTCGGGGACACTTCCGTTGAAGCTTTCTTT. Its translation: CASSFGDTSVEAFF.